The 12 T cell receptor beta chains presented below share a single source sample, sequenced in a study of T cells expressing NK-cell markers (dated by TCRdb to about 2020). The receptor library was made with 5' RACE. Sequencing used an Illumina HiSeq 2000. TCRdb reprocessed the sequencing reads and holds a single record per CDR3 protein sequence, with no DNA. The table for this sample records more than 400,000 distinct CDR3 sequences. The top ten constitute approximately 7% of the sample. Sequenced sample: blood T cells: a sorted CD56 or NKG2C T cell subset, CD4+ or CD8+ T cells, or bulk PBMC T cells (not recorded which). The receptors derive from a woman between 18 and 69 years old in good health.

The chain has TRBV29-1 and TRBJ1-2. The length of the CDR3 is 13 residues. CDR1 is SQVTM, CDR2 ANQGSEA, per germline. The CDR3 protein is CSVEEGGGLGYTF.

The gene calls are TRBV4-3 and TRBJ2-2; TCRdb reports TRBD2, a call that lacks DNA to check it against. CDR3 length equals 18 residues. Looked up from germline, CDR1 is LGHNA and CDR2 is YSLEER. The CDR3: CASSQEGLAGLNTGELFF.

The chain recombines TRBV7-8 with TRBJ1-4; the TCRdb call, TRBD1, lacks DNA for checking. Germline V gives CDR1 SGHVS, CDR2 FQNEAQ. The CDR3 is made up of 14 amino acids. The CDR3 sequence is CASSLVQGSEKLFF.

The rearrangement links TRBV5-1 to TRBJ1-2; the TCRdb call, TRBD1, lacks DNA for checking. CDR3 length: 16 residues. The germline CDR1 and CDR2 sequences are SGHRS and YFSETQ. The CDR3 loop reads CASSFGGARGIHGYTF.

Here the CDR3 reads CSVGRAAYNEQFF. This chain connects TRBV29-1 to TRBJ2-1; lacking DNA, the TRBD2 call made by TCRdb goes unchecked. Per germline, CDR1 SQVTM and CDR2 ANQGSEA. The CDR3 consists of 13 residues.

This chain connects TRBV6-2 or TRBV6-3 to TRBJ2-2; the D call from TCRdb, TRBD2, cannot be confirmed without DNA. The CDR3 has 17 amino acids. CDR1 is MNHEY and CDR2 is SVGEGT in the germline V gene. The CDR3 sequence is CASKGLAGGFYTGELFF.

The chain couples TRBV5-5 to TRBJ2-2; TCRdb proposes TRBD2, but this gene call is untestable without DNA. The V gene's germline CDR1 is SGHKS and CDR2 YYEKEE (reference sequence). CDR3 length: 16 residues. The CDR3 is CASSLHRQGTTGELFF.

V gene TRBV4-3 combines with J gene TRBJ2-1; checking the TCRdb D call of TRBD2 is not possible without DNA. The V gene's germline CDR1 is LGHNA and CDR2 YSLEER. The CDR3 is 18 amino acids. This CDR3 reads CASSHYQKGEGPYNEQFF.

The rearrangement uses TRBV28 and TRBJ2-5; TCRdb picks TRBD2, but there is no DNA to check that call. Per the germline V gene, CDR1 is MDHEN and CDR2 is SYDVKM. The CDR3 spans 17 residues. The CDR3: CASSLPRSGTYQETQYF.

The rearrangement links TRBV7-3 to TRBJ2-3; TCRdb returns TRBD1, unconfirmable since there is no DNA. Looked up from germline, CDR1 is SGHTA and CDR2 is FQGTGA. The CDR3 contains 14 residues. Here the CDR3 reads CASSSGLGSDTQYF.

V gene TRBV23-1 combines with J gene TRBJ2-5; TCRdb reports TRBD2, a call that lacks DNA to check it against. TRBV23-1 is assigned to the ORF class and has an uncertain function. CDR3 length: 14 residues. CDR3 sequence reads: CASVEDRPPLTQYF.

The chain joins TRBV7-6 to TRBJ1-1; TCRdb reports TRBD1, a call that lacks DNA to check it against. The CDR3 extends over 13 amino acids. Germline V lookup: CDR1 SGHVS, CDR2 FNYEAQ. CDR3: CASSPTLDREAFF.